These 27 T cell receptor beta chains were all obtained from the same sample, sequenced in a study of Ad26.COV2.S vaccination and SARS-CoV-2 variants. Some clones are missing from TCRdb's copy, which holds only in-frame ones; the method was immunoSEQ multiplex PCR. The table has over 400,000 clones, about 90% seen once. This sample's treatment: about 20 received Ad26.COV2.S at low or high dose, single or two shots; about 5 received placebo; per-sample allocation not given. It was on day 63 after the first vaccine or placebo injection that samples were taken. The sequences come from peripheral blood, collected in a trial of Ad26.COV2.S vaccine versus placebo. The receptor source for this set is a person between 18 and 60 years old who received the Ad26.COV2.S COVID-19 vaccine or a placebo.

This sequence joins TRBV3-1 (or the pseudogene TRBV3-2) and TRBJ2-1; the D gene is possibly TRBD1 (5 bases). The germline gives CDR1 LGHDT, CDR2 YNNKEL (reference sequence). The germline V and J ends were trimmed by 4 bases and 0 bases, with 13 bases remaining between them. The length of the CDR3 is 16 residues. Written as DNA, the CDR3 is TGTGCCAGCAGCCGAACGGTAGGGGCCTCCTACAATGAGCAGTTCTTC. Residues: CASSRTVGASYNEQFF.

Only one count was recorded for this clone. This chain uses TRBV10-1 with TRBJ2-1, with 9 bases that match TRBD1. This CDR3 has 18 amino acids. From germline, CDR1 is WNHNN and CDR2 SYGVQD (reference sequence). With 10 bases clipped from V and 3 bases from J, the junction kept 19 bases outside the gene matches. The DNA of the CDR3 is TGCGCCACCCCAAGGAAAAAAACCGGGACAGGGCACTACAATGAGCAGTTCTTC. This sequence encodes CATPRKKTGTGHYNEQFF.

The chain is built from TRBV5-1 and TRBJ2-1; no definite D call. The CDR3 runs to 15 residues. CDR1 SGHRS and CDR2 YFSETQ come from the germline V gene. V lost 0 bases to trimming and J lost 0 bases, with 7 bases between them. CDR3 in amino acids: CASSLGANSYNEQFF. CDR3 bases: TGCGCCAGCAGCTTGGGAGCGAACTCCTACAATGAGCAGTTCTTC.

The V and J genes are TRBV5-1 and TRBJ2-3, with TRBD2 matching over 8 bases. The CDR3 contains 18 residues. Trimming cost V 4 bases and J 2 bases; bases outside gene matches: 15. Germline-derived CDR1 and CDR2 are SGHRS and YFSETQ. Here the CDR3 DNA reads TGCGCCAGCAGCCCCTGGGGGACTAGTTTCGAATACACAGATACGCAGTATTTT. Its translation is CASSPWGTSFEYTDTQYF.

The CDR3 bases are TGTGCCAGCAGCTTAGTAGTGGCTGATGGCTACACCTTC. It is translated as CASSLVVADGYTF. V usage is TRBV7-2 and J usage is TRBJ1-2, with D unclear. The CDR3 is 13 residues long. Germline loops: CDR1 SGHTA, CDR2 FQGNSA. V was pared by 1 base and J by 6 bases, with 9 bases between.

The CDR3, as DNA: TGTGCCACCCGCCGACAGGGTATTGGGGGCACTGAAGCTTTCTTT. Its protein product is CATRRQGIGGTEAFF. The chain is built from TRBV19 and TRBJ1-1, with 7 bases matching TRBD1. Trimming cost V 10 bases and J 4 bases; bases outside gene matches: 15. The CDR3 covers 15 residues. Germline lookup yields CDR1 LNHDA and CDR2 SQIVND (reference sequence). Using reference TRBV19 and TRBJ1-1 for the parts outside the CDR3, the full variable domain is DGGITQSPKYLFRKEGQNVTLSCEQNLNHDAMYWYRQDPGQGLRLIYYSQIVNDFQKGDIAEGYSVSREKKESFPLTVTSAQKNPTAFYLCATRRQGIGGTEAFFGQGTRLTVV.

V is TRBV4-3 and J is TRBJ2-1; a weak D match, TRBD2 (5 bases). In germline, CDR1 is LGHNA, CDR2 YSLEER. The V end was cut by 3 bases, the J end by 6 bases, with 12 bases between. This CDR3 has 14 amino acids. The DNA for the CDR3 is TGCGCCAGCAGCCAGGGCCCGGGGTCCAATGAGCAGTTCTTC. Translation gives CASSQGPGSNEQFF.

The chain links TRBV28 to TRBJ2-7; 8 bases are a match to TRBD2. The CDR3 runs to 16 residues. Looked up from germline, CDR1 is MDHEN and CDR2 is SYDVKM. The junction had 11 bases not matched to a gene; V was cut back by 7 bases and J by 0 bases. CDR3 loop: CASISSGGRSSYEQYF. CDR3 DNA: TGTGCCAGCATTTCTTCCGGCGGGAGGAGCTCCTACGAGCAGTACTTC.

CDR3 nucleotides: TGTGCCAGCAGCCCGCGGACAGGGGTCTCCTACAATGAGCAGTTCTTC. It encodes CASSPRTGVSYNEQFF. The V call is TRBV7-8, the J call TRBJ2-1; 9 bases fit TRBD1. Germline trimming cut 5 bases from V and 0 bases from J; bases unmatched to any gene: 5. Germline CDR1 and CDR2: SGHVS and FQNEAQ. The length of the CDR3 is 16 residues.

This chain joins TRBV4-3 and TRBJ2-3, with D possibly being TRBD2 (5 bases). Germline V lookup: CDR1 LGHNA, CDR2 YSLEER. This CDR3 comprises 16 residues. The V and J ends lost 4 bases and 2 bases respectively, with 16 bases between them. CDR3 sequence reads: CASSPEYGGLTDTQYF. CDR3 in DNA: TGCGCCAGCAGCCCAGAATATGGAGGCCTCACAGATACGCAGTATTTT.

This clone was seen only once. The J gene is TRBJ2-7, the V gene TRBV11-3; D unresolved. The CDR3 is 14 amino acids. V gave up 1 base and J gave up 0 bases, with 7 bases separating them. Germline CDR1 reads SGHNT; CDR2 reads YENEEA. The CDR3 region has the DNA TGTGCCAGCAGCTTAGGCGGAAGCTCCTACGAGCAGTACTTC. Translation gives CASSLGGSSYEQYF.

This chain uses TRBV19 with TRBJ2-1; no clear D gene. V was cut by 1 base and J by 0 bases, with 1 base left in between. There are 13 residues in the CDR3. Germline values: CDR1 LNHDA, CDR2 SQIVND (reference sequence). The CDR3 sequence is CASSIASYNEQFF. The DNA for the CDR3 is TGTGCCAGTAGTATAGCCTCCTACAATGAGCAGTTCTTC.

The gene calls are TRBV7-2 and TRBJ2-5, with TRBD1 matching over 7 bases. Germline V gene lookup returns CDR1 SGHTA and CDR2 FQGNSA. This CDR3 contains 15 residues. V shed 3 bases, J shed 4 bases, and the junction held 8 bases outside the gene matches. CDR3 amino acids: CASSFLDNRGETQYF. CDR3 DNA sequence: TGTGCCAGCAGCTTCCTTGACAACAGGGGAGAGACCCAGTACTTC.

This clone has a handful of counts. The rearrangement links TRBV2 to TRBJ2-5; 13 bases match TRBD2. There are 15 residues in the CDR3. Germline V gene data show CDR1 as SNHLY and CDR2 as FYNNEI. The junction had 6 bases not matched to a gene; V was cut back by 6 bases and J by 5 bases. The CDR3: CASRLGLAGSETQYF. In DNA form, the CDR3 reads TGTGCCAGCAGGCTGGGACTAGCGGGGTCGGAGACCCAGTACTTC.

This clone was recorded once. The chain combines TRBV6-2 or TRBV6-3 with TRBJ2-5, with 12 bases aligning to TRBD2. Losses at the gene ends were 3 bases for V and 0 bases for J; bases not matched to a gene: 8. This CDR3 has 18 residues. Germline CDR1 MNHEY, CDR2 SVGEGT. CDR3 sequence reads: CASSYWPSGRGYQETQYF. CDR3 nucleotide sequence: TGTGCCAGCAGTTATTGGCCTAGCGGGAGGGGGTACCAAGAGACCCAGTACTTC.

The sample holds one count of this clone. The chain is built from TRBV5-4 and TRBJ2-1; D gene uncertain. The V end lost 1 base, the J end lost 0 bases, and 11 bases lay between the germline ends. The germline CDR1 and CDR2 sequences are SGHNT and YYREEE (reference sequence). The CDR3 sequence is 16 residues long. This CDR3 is CASSLSAVSSYNEQFF. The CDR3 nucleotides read TGTGCCAGCAGCTTGTCGGCGGTAAGCTCCTACAATGAGCAGTTCTTC.

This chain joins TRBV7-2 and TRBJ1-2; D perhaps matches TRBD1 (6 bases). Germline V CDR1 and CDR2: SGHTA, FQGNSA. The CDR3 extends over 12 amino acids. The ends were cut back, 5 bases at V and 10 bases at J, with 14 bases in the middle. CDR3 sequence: CASSLGGEIYTF. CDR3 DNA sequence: TGTGCCAGCAGCCTAGGGGGGGAGATCTACACCTTC.

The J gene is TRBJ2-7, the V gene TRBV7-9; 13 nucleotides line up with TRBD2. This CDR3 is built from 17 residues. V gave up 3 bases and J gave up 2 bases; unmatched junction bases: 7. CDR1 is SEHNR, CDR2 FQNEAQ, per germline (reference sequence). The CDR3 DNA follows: TGTGCCAGCAGCTTGGGCGGGACTAGCGGGAACCCCTACGAGCAGTACTTC. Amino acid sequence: CASSLGGTSGNPYEQYF. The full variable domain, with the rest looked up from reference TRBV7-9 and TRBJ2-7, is DTGVSQNPRHKITKRGQNVTFRCDPISEHNRLYWYRQTLGQGPEFLTYFQNEAQLEKSRLLSDRFSAERPKGSFSTLEIQRTEQGDSAMYLCASSLGGTSGNPYEQYFGPGTRLTVT.

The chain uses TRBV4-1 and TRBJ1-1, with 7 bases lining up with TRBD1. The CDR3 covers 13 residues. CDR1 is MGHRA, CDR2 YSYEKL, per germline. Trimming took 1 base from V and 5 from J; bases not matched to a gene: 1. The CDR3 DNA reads TGCGCCAGCAGCCAAGCACAGGGGACTGAAGCTTTCTTT. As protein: CASSQAQGTEAFF.

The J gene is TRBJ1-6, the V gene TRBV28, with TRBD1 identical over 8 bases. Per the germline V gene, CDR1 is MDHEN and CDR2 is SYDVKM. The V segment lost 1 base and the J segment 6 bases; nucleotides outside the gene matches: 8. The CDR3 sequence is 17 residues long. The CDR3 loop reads CASSLFSGQGFNSPLHF. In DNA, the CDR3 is TGTGCCAGCAGTTTATTTTCTGGACAGGGTTTTAATTCACCCCTCCACTTT.

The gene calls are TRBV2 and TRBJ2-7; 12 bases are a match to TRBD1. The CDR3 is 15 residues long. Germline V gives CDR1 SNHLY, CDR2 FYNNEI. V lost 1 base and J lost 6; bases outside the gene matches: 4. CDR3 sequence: CASSEGDRGRGEQYF. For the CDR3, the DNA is TGTGCCAGCAGTGAAGGGGACAGGGGGCGAGGCGAGCAGTACTTC.

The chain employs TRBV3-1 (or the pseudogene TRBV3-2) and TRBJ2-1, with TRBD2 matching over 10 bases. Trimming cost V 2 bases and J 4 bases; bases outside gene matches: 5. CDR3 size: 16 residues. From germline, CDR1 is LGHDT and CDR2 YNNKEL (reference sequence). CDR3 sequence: CASSQLAGGGYNEQFF. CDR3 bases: TGTGCCAGCAGCCAATTAGCGGGAGGAGGTTACAATGAGCAGTTCTTC.

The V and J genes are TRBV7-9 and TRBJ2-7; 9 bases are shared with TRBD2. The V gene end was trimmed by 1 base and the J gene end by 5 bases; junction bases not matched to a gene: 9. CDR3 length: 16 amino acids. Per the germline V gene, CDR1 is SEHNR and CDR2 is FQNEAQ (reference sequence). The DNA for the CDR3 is TGTGCCAGCAGCTTAGGGCTCGCGGGAGGGCTCCACGAGCAGTACTTC. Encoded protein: CASSLGLAGGLHEQYF.

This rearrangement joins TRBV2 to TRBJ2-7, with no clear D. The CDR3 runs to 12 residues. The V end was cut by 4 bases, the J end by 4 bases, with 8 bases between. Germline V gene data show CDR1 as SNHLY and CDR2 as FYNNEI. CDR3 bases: TGTGCCAGCAGTGTACATGAATACGAGCAGTACTTC. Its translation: CASSVHEYEQYF.

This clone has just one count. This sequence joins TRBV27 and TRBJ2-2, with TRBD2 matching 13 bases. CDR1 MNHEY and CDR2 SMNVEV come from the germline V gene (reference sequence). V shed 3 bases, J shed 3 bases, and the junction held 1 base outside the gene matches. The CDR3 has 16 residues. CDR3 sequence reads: CASSFGLAGDTGELFF. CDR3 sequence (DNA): TGTGCCAGCAGTTTTGGACTAGCGGGAGACACCGGGGAGCTGTTTTTT.

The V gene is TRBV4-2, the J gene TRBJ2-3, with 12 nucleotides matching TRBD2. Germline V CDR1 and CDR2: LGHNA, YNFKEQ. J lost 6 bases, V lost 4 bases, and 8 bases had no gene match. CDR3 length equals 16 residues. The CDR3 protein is CASSPRTSGTNDTQYF. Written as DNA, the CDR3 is TGTGCCAGCAGCCCCAGGACTAGCGGGACAAATGATACGCAGTATTTT.

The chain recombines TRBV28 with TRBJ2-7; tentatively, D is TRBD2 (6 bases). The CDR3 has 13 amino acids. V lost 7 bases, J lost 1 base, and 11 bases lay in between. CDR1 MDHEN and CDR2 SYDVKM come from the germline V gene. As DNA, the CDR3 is TGTGCCAGCACCCCTGGGAGGTCCTACGAGCAGTACTTC. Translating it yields CASTPGRSYEQYF.